This T cell receptor (beta chain) was retrieved from a study of cytomegalovirus exposure and HLA in healthy donors. A single count supports this clone. PCR primers comprised 60 Vbeta and 13 Jbeta primers. The assay was immunoSEQ multiplex PCR, and TCRdb's table has in-frame clones only and misses some. Of 95,000 to 110,000 clones in the sample, approximately 79% were seen once. The CDR3 extends over 15 amino acids. V was shortened by 4 bases and J by 1 base, with 11 bases between the two germline ends. Germline CDR1 SGHTA, CDR2 FQGNSA. V and J are TRBV7-2 and TRBJ1-5; D might be TRBD1 (6 bases). The clonotype was recovered from a man aged 50 or older in good health and CMV-seropositive. Sequencing was done on a sample of PBMCs. As DNA, the CDR3 is TGTGCCAGCAGCTCCGGGACATGGAGCAATCAGCCCCAGCATTTT. As protein: CASSSGTWSNQPQHF.